Listed below are T cell receptor beta chains from one sample, sequenced in a study of radiotherapy plus CTLA-4 blockade in lung cancer. Generated by immunoSEQ multiplex PCR, the TCRdb table keeps only in-frame clones and is missing some. Altogether some 98,000 clones are present, around 83% being singletons, with the ten largest covering around 3.6%. Sequencing was performed on peripheral blood, taken from a patient treated with radiotherapy plus ipilimumab. The receptors were gathered from a human donor with non-small cell lung cancer who had a partial response to radiotherapy plus ipilimumab. CDR3s include the opening cysteine and the closing phenylalanine or tryptophan. The D gene is left open where the match is weak. Only part of the rows carry a size: once, few, many, or a class if the clone is expanded.

j_call clone_size cdr3_length d_call v_call cdr3_aa cdr3_nt
TRBJ2-3 . 15 TRBD1 TRBV7-9 CASSWGTGGTDTQYF TGTGCCAGCAGCTGGGGGACAGGGGGCACAGATACGCAGTATTTT
TRBJ1-1 . 15 TRBD1 TRBV7-3 CASSSWTGVNTEAFF TGTGCCAGCAGCTCATGGACAGGGGTTAACACTGAAGCTTTCTTT
TRBJ2-5 once 14 TRBD2 TRBV9 CASSVFSGQETQYF TGTGCCAGCAGCGTCTTTAGCGGGCAAGAGACCCAGTACTTC
TRBJ2-6 . 15 . TRBV6-5 CASSGQTSGANVLTF TGTGCCAGCAGTGGACAGACCTCTGGGGCCAACGTCCTGACTTTC
TRBJ2-1 . 15 TRBD2 TRBV10-3 CATGTSGRSYNEQFF TGTGCCACCGGGACTAGCGGGCGGTCCTACAATGAGCAGTTCTTC
TRBJ2-7 few 15 TRBD1 TRBV6-5 CASSSLGQGSYEQYF TGTGCCAGCAGTTCCTTGGGACAGGGATCCTACGAGCAGTACTTC
TRBJ2-7 . 15 TRBD2 TRBV29-1 CSRFRLAEFAYEQYF TGCAGCCGATTTAGACTAGCGGAATTCGCTTACGAGCAGTACTTC
TRBJ2-3 . 17 . TRBV4-2 CASSQGASGFSTDTQYF TGTGCCAGCAGCCAAGGGGCCTCGGGGTTTAGCACAGATACGCAGTATTTT
TRBJ2-7 . 16 TRBD2 TRBV6-5 CASSYSTSGRSYEQYF TGTGCCAGCAGTTACTCGACTAGCGGGAGGTCCTACGAGCAGTACTTC
TRBJ1-2 . 14 . TRBV19 CASTHGAGRDGYTF TGTGCCAGTACCCATGGGGCAGGGAGGGATGGCTACACCTTC
TRBJ1-3 . 13 . TRBV28 CASSLSGGNTIYF TGTGCCAGCAGTTTATCAGGGGGAAACACCATATATTTT
TRBJ1-1 . 13 TRBD1 TRBV25-1 CASSHGQGAEAFF TGTGCCAGCAGCCACGGACAGGGGGCTGAAGCTTTCTTT
TRBJ1-5 . 13 . TRBV28 CASSFQRNQPQHF TGTGCCAGCAGTTTCCAGCGGAATCAGCCCCAGCATTTT
TRBJ2-7 . 15 . TRBV9 CASSVGSGKLYEQYF TGTGCCAGCAGCGTAGGATCCGGGAAACTCTACGAGCAGTACTTC
TRBJ1-3 . 17 . TRBV21-1 CASSNGVQGARGNTIYF TGTGCCAGCAGCAATGGGGTACAGGGTGCCAGGGGGAACACCATATATTTT
TRBJ2-3 . 14 TRBD2 TRBV28 CASRTSGSIDTQYF TGTGCCAGCCGGACTAGCGGGAGTATCGATACGCAGTATTTT
TRBJ1-2 . 15 . TRBV18 CASSPNAGVSGGYTF TGTGCCAGCTCACCAAATGCGGGGGTATCAGGGGGCTACACCTTC
TRBJ2-7 . 15 TRBD1 TRBV12-5 CASGLGQGGLYEQYF TGTGCTAGTGGTTTGGGACAGGGGGGCCTCTACGAGCAGTACTTC
TRBJ1-4 once 14 . TRBV9 CASSVGTRNEKLFF TGTGCCAGCAGCGTAGGCACCCGGAATGAAAAACTGTTTTTT
TRBJ2-3 . 15 . TRBV9 CASSAGGQFTDAQYF TGTGCCAGCAGCGCCGGGGGGCAGTTCACAGATGCGCAGTATTTT
TRBJ2-7 . 13 TRBD1 TRBV28 CASNRDRGYEQYF TGTGCCAGCAACCGGGACAGGGGCTACGAGCAGTACTTC
TRBJ1-3 . 15 . TRBV11-2 CASSLVRGTGNTIYF TGTGCCAGCAGCTTAGTACGGGGTACAGGAAACACCATATATTTT
TRBJ1-1 . 13 . TRBV29-1 CSADQGGYTEAFF TGCAGCGCGGATCAGGGAGGGTACACTGAAGCTTTCTTT
TRBJ2-7 . 15 . TRBV10-3 CAISEPRTVTYEQYF TGTGCCATCAGTGAGCCGAGGACAGTAACCTACGAGCAGTACTTC
TRBJ2-7 . 15 . TRBV2 CASSAGDLSSYEQYF TGTGCCAGCAGTGCCGGAGACTTGAGCTCCTACGAGCAGTACTTC
TRBJ2-1 . 14 TRBD2 TRBV5-1 CASRLAENYNEQFF TGCGCCAGCAGGCTAGCGGAAAATTACAATGAGCAGTTCTTC
TRBJ2-2 . 15 TRBD2 TRBV7-3 CASSESGRAFGELFF TGTGCCAGCAGCGAAAGCGGGAGGGCCTTCGGGGAGCTGTTTTTT
TRBJ1-5 once 15 . TRBV18 CASSLGQGLIKPQHF TGTGCCAGCTCGCTCGGGCAGGGCTTAATCAAGCCCCAGCATTTT
TRBJ2-5 . 13 . TRBV7-9 CASSHRERETQYF TGTGCCAGCAGCCACAGGGAGAGGGAGACCCAGTACTTC
TRBJ2-7 . 13 . TRBV28 CASSLVGRDEQYF TGTGCCAGCAGTTTAGTAGGCAGGGACGAGCAGTACTTC
TRBJ1-3 . 11 . TRBV12-5 CASGLVRGIYF TGTGCTAGTGGTTTGGTACGGGGCATATATTTT
TRBJ2-6 once 21 TRBD1 TRBV5-1 CATYAGTGASYDLSGANVLTF TGCGCCACCTATGCCGGGACAGGGGCCTCCTACGACCTCTCTGGGGCCAACGTCCTGACTTTC
TRBJ1-6 . 16 TRBD1 TRBV5-1 CASSAAGTGNNSPLHF TGCGCCAGCAGCGCTGCCGGGACAGGGAATAATTCACCCCTCCACTTT
TRBJ2-3 . 17 . TRBV7-2 CASSLGLARPSTDTQYF TGTGCCAGCAGCCTGGGGCTAGCGAGACCTAGCACAGATACGCAGTATTTT
TRBJ1-2 once 13 . TRBV2 CASSEAAADGYTF TGTGCCAGCAGTGAAGCCGCTGCGGATGGCTACACCTTC
TRBJ2-7 . 11 . TRBV2 CASRQGYEQYF TGTGCCAGCAGGCAGGGGTACGAGCAGTACTTC
TRBJ2-2 . 15 . TRBV9 CASSGHGANTGELFF TGTGCCAGCAGCGGTCATGGGGCCAACACCGGGGAGCTGTTTTTT
TRBJ1-2 . 12 . TRBV29-1 CSVYDRRYGYTF TGCAGCGTTTACGACAGGCGCTATGGCTACACCTTC
TRBJ2-7 . 13 TRBD2 TRBV30 CAWEAGAFYEQYF TGTGCCTGGGAGGCGGGAGCTTTCTACGAGCAGTACTTC
TRBJ1-5 . 16 TRBD1 TRBV19 CASRIKPTGGSQPQHF TGTGCCAGTAGGATCAAGCCGACAGGGGGAAGTCAGCCCCAGCATTTT
TRBJ2-5 . 15 . TRBV18 CASSPGAGVQETQYF TGTGCCAGCTCACCAGGTGCAGGGGTCCAAGAGACCCAGTACTTC